Listed here is a single T cell receptor beta chain. Repertoires were generated with immunoSEQ multiplex PCR, while TCRdb's copy carries only in-frame clones and drops some. In the table there are roughly 250,000 clones, over 80% of which are singletons. J lost 3 bases, V lost 4 bases, and 15 bases had no gene match. The CDR3 runs 18 residues. The data were taken from a study of blood T cell repertoires in COVID-19. Study context: There were acute and convalescent COVID-19 samples, and they came from the United States, Italy and Spain. In each case, the material was cDNA or gDNA derived from T cells, B-cell-depleted T cells, or PBMCs.

This clonotype originated in a woman in her 40s with acute or convalescent COVID-19. The V call is TRBV23-1, the J call TRBJ1-5; TRBD1 agrees at 7 bases. TRBV23-1 is an open reading frame whose function is uncertain. The sample was peripheral blood. Here the CDR3 reads CASSRKTPPTGSNQPQHF. CDR3 bases: TGCGCCAGCAGTCGCAAAACCCCCCCGACAGGGTCCAATCAGCCCCAGCATTTT.